This entry describes one T cell receptor beta chain. The antigen is not known. The junction had 10 bases not matched to a gene; V was cut back by 3 bases and J by 6 bases. The CDR3 has 16 amino acids. Germline V gives CDR1 SGDLS, CDR2 YYNGEE. The culture ran for roughly ten days before CD4+ T cells were isolated. The person had a PCR-confirmed SARS-CoV-2 infection during March to December 2020. Two doses of BNT162b2 or mRNA-1273 vaccine were administered to participants. On days 3 and 7, fresh IL-2 medium replaced half the medium. TCRdb keeps only in-frame clones here, not all; method: immunoSEQ multiplex PCR. The sample contains around 44,000 clones, 76% of which appear only once. This sample stems from a study of vaccination effects on CD4 cells after COVID-19. Turning to the study itself: Convalescent patients, a few in all, were sampled both early and late after vaccination. It was a median of 72 days after the second dose that post-vaccine samples were obtained. Findings of the study overall: Few convalescent patients and no early post-infection timepoints were included in the study.

The chain is built from TRBV9 and TRBJ1-2, with 11 bases lining up with TRBD1. The source was CD4+ T cells from PBMCs cultured without peptide, collected after COVID-19 vaccination. The TCR was taken from a human donor who had a prior SARS-CoV-2 infection. The CDR3 loop is CASSAGQGARIDGYTF. The CDR3 DNA sequence: TGTGCCAGCAGCGCAGGACAGGGGGCGCGGATTGATGGCTACACCTTC. Full variable domain (outside the CDR3, taken from reference TRBV9 and TRBJ1-2): DSGVTQTPKHLITATGQRVTLRCSPRSGDLSVYWYQQSLDQGLQFLIQYYNGEERAKGNILERFSAQQFPDLHSELNLSSLELGDSALYFCASSAGQGARIDGYTFGSGTRLTVV.